The 21 T cell receptor beta chains below all came from one sample that was sequenced in a study of response to subunit inactivated influenza vaccine (dated by TCRdb to the late 2010s). The library was produced with RT-PCR. TCRdb lists the instrument as Illumina HiSeq 2500. TCRdb passed the public sequencing reads through fastp at Q25 and MiXCR, retaining productive beta sequences. Rows with one shared CDR3 protein collapse into an entry with the most common genes and DNA. Counted in this sample were about 500,000 distinct CDR3 sequences; 16% of them appeared once. The top ten clones comprise roughly 3.1% of the sample. The source material was CD4+ T cells sorted from PBMCs, sampled 23 months after vaccination. These receptors all stem from a man between 50 and 75 years old who received an inactivated influenza vaccine. Donor details come from another sample of the same person, matched by shared clones.

This rearrangement joins TRBV5-1 to TRBJ2-3; TRBD2 aligns across 10 bases. CDR3 length: 17 residues. Germline CDR1 and CDR2: SGHRS and YFSETQ. Trimming took 6 bases from V and 6 from J; bases not matched to a gene: 16. This chain's CDR3 is CASKTLRGLAGVDTQYF. As DNA, the CDR3 is TGCGCCAGCAAGACGTTAAGGGGGCTAGCGGGAGTGGATACGCAGTATTTT.

The genes are TRBV3-1 and TRBJ2-3, with 16 bases identical to TRBD2. The V segment lost 3 bases and the J segment 6 bases; nucleotides outside the gene matches: 6. CDR3 size: 17 residues. Germline lookup yields CDR1 LGHDT and CDR2 YNNKEL (reference sequence). Written as DNA, the CDR3 is TGTGCCAGCAGCCAGGGGACTAGCGGGAGGGCCTTGGATACGCAGTATTTT. As protein: CASSQGTSGRALDTQYF.

This clonotype was recorded a few times. The chain carries TRBV24-1 and TRBJ2-2, with 9 bases fitting TRBD2. This CDR3 has 18 amino acids. Trimming removed 5 bases from V and 0 bases from J; junction bases left unmatched: 9. Germline loops: CDR1 KGHDR, CDR2 SFDVKD. The CDR3 bases are TGTGCCACCAGTGGAAAGTCGCGGGAGGGCTCGAACACCGGGGAGCTGTTTTTT. Translated, it gives CATSGKSREGSNTGELFF.

Concerning this clonotype itself: A much larger clonotype is one base distant, so this may be a read error. The chain employs TRBV20-1 and TRBJ2-1; 8 bases agree with TRBD2. The CDR3 length is 15 residues. V lost 4 bases and J lost 10; bases outside the gene matches: 15. Germline assignment: CDR1 DFQATT and CDR2 SNEGSKA (reference sequence). The CDR3 loop is CSAIRLAMSLKEQFF. Here the CDR3 DNA reads TGCAGTGCTATTCGACTAGCGATGAGTCTAAAGGAGCAGTTCTTC.

This clonotype was detected only once. The chain couples TRBV5-5 to TRBJ2-7; 10 bases map to TRBD2. The CDR3 runs 17 residues. The V gene end was trimmed by 4 bases and the J gene end by 5 bases; junction bases not matched to a gene: 15. Germline V gene sequence: CDR1 SGHKS, CDR2 YYEKEE (reference sequence). The CDR3 spells CASSQQPQRGGNHEQYF. DNA for the CDR3: TGTGCCAGCAGCCAGCAACCTCAGCGGGGGGGCAACCACGAGCAGTACTTC.

This clonotype has a handful of counts. This chain connects TRBV5-1 to TRBJ1-1, with D maybe TRBD1 (5 bases). Trimming pared 0 bases from V and 5 bases from J, leaving 23 bases between. This CDR3 is built from 18 residues. Germline V lookup: CDR1 SGHRS, CDR2 YFSETQ. CDR3 in amino acids: CASSLEGLSTSRGTEAFF. In DNA, the CDR3 is TGCGCCAGCAGCTTGGAAGGCCTTTCGACAAGCCGGGGGACTGAAGCTTTCTTT.

This clonotype was observed a few times. The V gene is TRBV5-1, the J gene TRBJ1-1; tentatively, D is TRBD1 (5 bases). Trimming stripped 4 bases from V and 1 base from J, with 14 bases between. The CDR3 spans 15 residues. Germline V gene data show CDR1 as SGHRS and CDR2 as YFSETQ. Here the CDR3 reads CASSGGTQKNTEAFF. Written as DNA, the CDR3 is TGCGCCAGCAGCGGCGGGACTCAGAAGAACACTGAAGCTTTCTTT.

This clonotype was seen more than once but under ten times. The chain employs TRBV20-1 and TRBJ2-7, with 7 bases fitting TRBD1. From germline, CDR1 is DFQATT and CDR2 SNEGSKA (reference sequence). The CDR3 has 13 residues. V lost 0 bases to trimming and J lost 2 bases; unmatched junction nucleotides: 1. In DNA form, the CDR3 reads TGCAGTGCTAGAGATAGGGGGCCCTACGAGCAGTACTTC. It codes for CSARDRGPYEQYF.

This chain joins TRBV12-3 or TRBV12-4 and TRBJ2-5; tentatively, D is TRBD2 (7 bases). This CDR3 comprises 15 residues. V was pared by 5 bases and J by 2 bases, with 15 bases between. The CDR3 DNA sequence: TGTGCCAGCAGTGCCGGGGGGCTTGCTCAAGAGACCCAGTACTTC. This translates into CASSAGGLAQETQYF.

This clonotype turned up a few times. This chain links TRBV6-1 with TRBJ2-7, with D possibly TRBD1 on 6 matching bases. CDR1 is MNHNS, CDR2 SASEGT, per germline. The V end was cut by 5 bases, the J end by 2 bases, with 13 bases between. This CDR3 has 14 residues. This CDR3 is CASSPRGRTYEQYF. The CDR3 DNA reads as TGTGCCAGCAGTCCCAGGGGCCGTACCTACGAGCAGTACTTC.

This clonotype has a handful of counts. As DNA, the CDR3 is TGCAGTGCTAGAGAAGGGACAGGCTTCTACGAGCAGTACTTC. Protein product: CSAREGTGFYEQYF. The V gene is TRBV20-1, the J gene TRBJ2-7; 8 nucleotides agree with TRBD1. Germline loops: CDR1 DFQATT, CDR2 SNEGSKA (reference sequence). The V gene end was trimmed by 0 bases and the J gene end by 3 bases; junction bases not matched to a gene: 4. This CDR3 has 14 amino acids.

This clonotype was counted once. The chain uses TRBV10-3 and TRBJ1-5, with a tentative D call TRBD1 (5 bases). The length of the CDR3 is 14 residues. The ends were cut back, 10 bases at V and 1 base at J, with 14 bases in the middle. CDR1 and CDR2 (germline): ENHRY, SYGVKD. CDR3 coding DNA: TGTGCCAGCGCCCCAGGGCGAAGCAATCAGCCCCAGCATTTT. The encoded protein is CASAPGRSNQPQHF.

The V and J genes are TRBV4-2 and TRBJ2-3, with 7 bases lining up with TRBD1. The trim removed 2 bases at V and 1 base at J, leaving 3 bases unmatched. This CDR3 spans 15 amino acids. Germline CDR1 reads LGHNA; CDR2 reads YNFKEQ. The CDR3 spells CASSQPGQGTDTQYF. CDR3 coding DNA: TGTGCCAGCAGCCAACCCGGACAGGGCACAGATACGCAGTATTTT.

The chain has TRBV7-2 and TRBJ2-7; tentative D call: TRBD1 (5 bases). Trimming stripped 5 bases from V and 4 bases from J, with 9 bases between. This CDR3 contains 12 residues. Germline loops: CDR1 SGHTA, CDR2 FQGNSA. The CDR3 here is CASSVDNYEQYF. CDR3 sequence (DNA): TGTGCCAGCAGCGTGGACAATTACGAGCAGTACTTC.

The chain uses TRBV4-3 and TRBJ1-1, with TRBD1 identical over 7 bases. Germline CDR1 and CDR2: LGHNA and YSLEER. V gave up 2 bases and J gave up 4 bases; unmatched junction bases: 10. The CDR3 has 16 residues. CDR3 DNA: TGCGCCAGCAGCCAAACAATGCTCAGGGGGGGCACTGAAGCTTTCTTT. Its protein product is CASSQTMLRGGTEAFF.

CDR3 in DNA: TGTGCCAGCAGCTTAGCTGGGGACAGTAGGTACGAGCAGTACTTC. Translation: CASSLAGDSRYEQYF. This sequence joins TRBV7-6 and TRBJ2-7; TRBD1 matches at 7 bases. Unmatched junction bases numbered 6, after V lost 0 bases and J lost 4 bases. The CDR3 has 15 amino acids. Germline V lookup: CDR1 SGHVS, CDR2 FNYEAQ.

CDR3 DNA: TGTGCCAGCAGCGGAAACCCGGGGTATAATTCACCCCTCCACTTT. It specifies CASSGNPGYNSPLHF. V usage is TRBV12-3 or TRBV12-4 and J usage is TRBJ1-6, with unresolved D. Trimming removed 6 bases at V and 4 bases at J, with 13 bases between. This CDR3 is built from 15 residues.

This clonotype came up a few times. This sequence joins TRBV20-1 and TRBJ2-1; TRBD1 matches at 9 bases. Germline V lookup: CDR1 DFQATT, CDR2 SNEGSKA (reference sequence). Losses at the gene ends were 2 bases for V and 4 bases for J; bases not matched to a gene: 3. The CDR3 consists of 14 residues. CDR3 in DNA: TGCAGTGCTAGACCCGGGACAGGGTACAATGAGCAGTTCTTC. Translating it yields CSARPGTGYNEQFF.

The chain is built from TRBV7-9 and TRBJ2-4, with D perhaps matching TRBD1 (6 bases). The length of the CDR3 is 16 residues. Germline V lookup: CDR1 SEHNR, CDR2 FQNEAQ (reference sequence). V lost 5 bases, J lost 3 bases, and 17 bases lay in between. In DNA form, the CDR3 reads TGTGCCAGCAGCGGCCGGGACACTGGTAACAAAAACATTCAGTACTTC. Translating gives CASSGRDTGNKNIQYF.

Only a few counts were recorded for this clonotype. DNA of the CDR3: TGTGCCAGCGGAGGTTACGCGAACACCGGGGAGCTGTTTTTT. This encodes CASGGYANTGELFF. The chain joins TRBV7-9 to TRBJ2-2; possible D gene TRBD2, 5 bases. Trimming stripped 8 bases from V and 0 bases from J, with 10 bases between. The CDR3 is made up of 14 amino acids. Germline CDR1 and CDR2: SEHNR and FQNEAQ (reference sequence).

V gene TRBV12-3 or TRBV12-4 combines with J gene TRBJ2-5; D remains ambiguous. V dropped 3 bases and J dropped 7 bases, with 12 bases sitting between them. The CDR3 runs 13 residues. The CDR3 nucleotides read TGTGCCAGCAGTTTCCCCGGCCATGGGACCCAGTACTTC. It specifies CASSFPGHGTQYF.